The entry below gives a single TCR beta chain sequence along with its context. The donors gave bone marrow, and they were healthy. This sample stems from a study of cytomegalovirus exposure and HLA in healthy donors. PCR employed 60 Vbeta and 13 Jbeta primers. Assay used: immunoSEQ multiplex PCR; TCRdb lists only in-frame clones, some missing. This sample carries about 88,000 clones, about 90% of them seen once, and the ten largest clones take roughly 2.2%. CDR1 is SGHRS, CDR2 YFSETQ, per germline. The CDR3 has 17 amino acids. V shed 3 bases and J 6 bases; nucleotides not matched to a gene: 11. Sequenced material: PBMCs. The chain employs TRBV5-1 and TRBJ1-6; 8 bases map to TRBD1. This TCR derives from a young man in good health and CMV-seronegative. The DNA of the CDR3 is TGCGCCAGCAGCTCTGGTCTCCTCGACAGGGGTAATTCACCCCTCCACTTT. Its protein product is CASSSGLLDRGNSPLHF. Variable domain in full (rest from reference TRBV5-1 and TRBJ1-6): KAGVTQTPRYLIKTRGQQVTLSCSPISGHRSVSWYQQTPGQGLQFLFEYFSETQRNKGNFPGRFSGRQFSNSRSEMNVSTLELGDSALYLCASSSGLLDRGNSPLHFGNGTRLTVT.